This TCR beta chain was observed in a study of graft-versus-host responses after intestinal transplantation. General observations from the study: Circulating GvH clones peaking coincided with falling HvG clones soon after transplant.

Sequencing used immunoSEQ multiplex PCR; TCRdb keeps in-frame clones, though not all of them. The data hold about 41,000 clones, with approximately 95% observed a single time. Remarks on this clone: No antigen is known for it.

Germline V lookup: CDR1 LGHNT, CDR2 FRNRAP. The CDR3 contains 16 residues. The ends lost 7 bases at V and 4 bases at J; junction bases unmatched: 9. V and J are TRBV12-5 and TRBJ2-2, with 10 bases identical to TRBD2. Here the sequenced sample was unstimulated CD8+ T cells sorted from spleen or lymph node cells, taken before transplant. The TCR comes from a human donor who was the organ donor for an intestinal transplant. The CDR3 is CASVDPGLAFTGELFF. The CDR3 DNA reads as TGTGCTAGTGTCGATCCGGGACTAGCGTTCACCGGGGAGCTGTTTTTT.